The 30 T cell receptor beta chains reported below all come from one sample, sequenced in a study of graft-versus-host responses after intestinal transplantation. Some clones are missing from TCRdb's copy, which holds only in-frame ones; the method was immunoSEQ multiplex PCR. This table holds tens of thousands of clones, 70% to 90% found once. Which antigens these TCRs recognize remains unknown. Sequenced here: unstimulated CD8+ T cells sorted from spleen or lymph node cells, sampled before intestinal transplant. The source of these receptors is a human donor who received an intestinal transplant.

The gene calls are TRBV15 and TRBJ2-5; D is perhaps TRBD2 (5 bases). Germline V gene sequence: CDR1 LNHNV, CDR2 YYDKDF (reference sequence). The V end lost 10 bases, the J end lost 2 bases, and 23 bases lay between the germline ends. The CDR3 runs 16 residues. CDR3 residues: CAISEVGLAWQETQYF. CDR3 in DNA: TGTGCCATCAGTGAAGTAGGGCTAGCTTGGCAAGAGACCCAGTACTTC.

The chain recombines TRBV2 with TRBJ2-2; 10 bases map to TRBD2. The CDR3 is 19 residues long. The V gene end was trimmed by 2 bases and the J gene end by 3 bases; junction bases not matched to a gene: 12. Germline assignment: CDR1 SNHLY and CDR2 FYNNEI. The CDR3 reads CASSEPQERGGLDTGELFF. The CDR3 DNA sequence: TGTGCCAGCAGTGAACCTCAGGAGCGGGGGGGCCTGGACACCGGGGAGCTGTTTTTT.

CDR3 residues: CASGGQGPPPDTQYF. The CDR3 region has the DNA TGCGCCAGCGGAGGACAGGGACCCCCACCAGATACGCAGTATTTT. This sequence joins TRBV5-1 and TRBJ2-3; 8 bases are a match to TRBD1. The CDR3 sequence is 15 residues long. J lost 4 bases, V lost 7 bases, and 11 bases had no gene match. CDR1 and CDR2 (germline): SGHRS, YFSETQ.

The rearrangement uses TRBV5-1 and TRBJ2-5; D not certain. Trimming removed 5 bases from V and 5 bases from J, with 13 bases in between. The CDR3 has 13 amino acids. Per germline, CDR1 SGHRS and CDR2 YFSETQ. DNA of the CDR3: TGCGCCAGCAGGTACTCTTACCGGGAGACCCAGTACTTC. Protein: CASRYSYRETQYF.

V is TRBV5-1 and J is TRBJ2-5; the match to TRBD1 covers 9 bases. The germline V gene encodes CDR1 SGHRS and CDR2 YFSETQ. The length of the CDR3 is 13 residues. V was pared by 7 bases and J by 4 bases, with 5 bases of the junction left unmatched. This chain's CDR3 is CASLGQGGETQYF. The DNA for the CDR3 is TGCGCCAGCCTGGGACAGGGTGGAGAGACCCAGTACTTC.

The CDR3 DNA reads TGTGCCAGCGTTAAAACCTGGACAGACAATGAGCAGTTCTTC. Amino acid sequence: CASVKTWTDNEQFF. The chain employs TRBV7-8 and TRBJ2-1; TRBD1 might be the D (6 bases). With 8 bases removed from V and 5 bases from J, the gap between germline ends came to 16 bases. CDR3 length equals 14 residues. The V gene's germline CDR1 is SGHVS and CDR2 FQNEAQ.

The V call is TRBV28, the J call TRBJ2-5; 10 bases map to TRBD2. Germline values: CDR1 MDHEN, CDR2 SYDVKM. J gave up 5 bases and V 5 bases, and 11 bases lay outside the gene matches. CDR3 length: 16 residues. CDR3: CASSATGTSDRETQYF. The CDR3 DNA reads TGTGCCAGCAGTGCCACCGGGACTAGCGACCGGGAGACCCAGTACTTC.

The CDR3 coding sequence is TGTGCCAGCAGCCGCCCGGTTGCCCTTCCGTACAATGAGCAGTTCTTC. Translating gives CASSRPVALPYNEQFF. This chain links TRBV7-8 with TRBJ2-1, with D unclear. The germline V gene has CDR1 SGHVS and CDR2 FQNEAQ. V was pared by 5 bases and J by 4 bases, with 18 bases between. The CDR3 is made up of 16 amino acids.

The chain is built from TRBV9 and TRBJ2-5; D may be TRBD1 (6 bases). The CDR3 runs 16 residues. Germline assignment: CDR1 SGDLS and CDR2 YYNGEE. The V gene lost 4 bases and the J gene lost 2 bases, with 18 bases spanning the gap. CDR3: CASSLVPEGGQETQYF. In DNA, the CDR3 is TGTGCCAGCAGCTTAGTCCCCGAAGGGGGACAAGAGACCCAGTACTTC.

The genes are TRBV6-1 and TRBJ2-7, with a possible D match to TRBD2 (7 bases). Germline V gives CDR1 MNHNS, CDR2 SASEGT. The V end lost 1 base, the J end lost 4 bases, and 11 bases lay between the germline ends. This CDR3 contains 14 residues. CDR3 protein: CASSEVGGQYEQYF. CDR3 sequence (DNA): TGTGCCAGCAGTGAAGTGGGGGGGCAGTACGAGCAGTACTTC.

The chain carries TRBV4-2 and TRBJ2-7, with 8 nucleotides matching TRBD2. Looked up from germline, CDR1 is LGHNA and CDR2 is YNFKEQ. Trimming cost V 4 bases and J 0 bases; bases outside gene matches: 8. This CDR3 spans 16 amino acids. The CDR3 coding sequence is TGTGCCAGCAGCCTCTCTAACGGGGGGGCCTCCTACGAGCAGTACTTC. Its translation: CASSLSNGGASYEQYF.

The chain employs TRBV7-3 and TRBJ2-7; 7 bases align to TRBD2. The V and J ends lost 1 base and 3 bases, in that order; junction bases with no gene match: 0. Looked up from germline, CDR1 is SGHTA and CDR2 is FQGTGA. The CDR3 is 13 residues long. The CDR3 protein is CASSLRGGYEQYF. The DNA for the CDR3 is TGTGCCAGCAGCTTAAGGGGGGGCTACGAGCAGTACTTC.

This clone has just a few counts. The chain joins TRBV6-5 to TRBJ2-2; a weak D match, TRBD2 (5 bases). V shed 7 bases and J shed 3 bases, with 15 bases lying between them. This CDR3 contains 15 residues. Germline V CDR1 and CDR2: MNHEY, SVGAGI. CDR3 protein: CASMREPSHTGELFF. The CDR3 DNA is TGTGCCAGCATGAGGGAACCAAGCCACACCGGGGAGCTGTTTTTT.

V gene TRBV5-6 combines with J gene TRBJ2-7; D unresolved. The CDR3 loop spans 16 amino acids. Germline-derived CDR1 and CDR2 are SGHDT and YYEEEE. Trimming pared 4 bases from V and 2 bases from J, leaving 19 bases between. CDR3: CASSRPGPRYPYEQYF. In nucleotides, the CDR3 is TGTGCCAGCAGCCGACCAGGCCCCCGATACCCCTACGAGCAGTACTTC.

The CDR3 sequence is CASSQGRDRVLGETQYF. CDR3 in DNA: TGCGCCAGCAGCCAAGGCCGGGACAGGGTATTGGGAGAGACCCAGTACTTC. The chain couples TRBV4-1 to TRBJ2-5; 9 bases are shared with TRBD1. Germline V CDR1 and CDR2: MGHRA, YSYEKL. With V trimmed by 1 base and J by 4 bases, 10 bases remained unmatched. This CDR3 is 17 amino acids long.

J is TRBJ2-7 and V is TRBV19, with 11 nucleotides matching TRBD1. The trim removed 8 bases at V and 3 bases at J, leaving 6 bases unmatched. Germline CDR1 and CDR2: LNHDA and SQIVND (reference sequence). This CDR3 contains 14 residues. The CDR3, as DNA: TGTGCCAGTTCAACCGGGACAGGGGGCTACGAGCAGTACTTC. Protein sequence: CASSTGTGGYEQYF. Full variable domain (remainder filled in from reference TRBV19 and TRBJ2-7): DGGITQSPKYLFRKEGQNVTLSCEQNLNHDAMYWYRQDPGQGLRLIYYSQIVNDFQKGDIAEGYSVSREKKESFPLTVTSAQKNPTAFYLCASSTGTGGYEQYFGPGTRLTVT.

Details on this clone: Additional DNA sequences in this sample encode the identical CDR3. V gene TRBV9 combines with J gene TRBJ2-1; 9 bases are a match to TRBD2. Germline CDR1 reads SGDLS; CDR2 reads YYNGEE. The CDR3 spans 14 residues. With 0 bases clipped from V and 6 bases from J, the junction kept 1 base outside the gene matches. This CDR3 is CASSVGGRGNEQFF. The CDR3 DNA sequence: TGTGCCAGCAGCGTAGGCGGGAGGGGCAATGAGCAGTTCTTC.

V gene TRBV6-4 combines with J gene TRBJ2-3; the match to TRBD2 covers 13 bases. The CDR3 has 16 residues. V was pared by 3 bases and J by 5 bases, with 5 bases of the junction left unmatched. The V gene's germline CDR1 is MRHNA and CDR2 SNTAGT. The CDR3 here is CASSEGTSGAVDTQYF. CDR3 nucleotide sequence: TGTGCCAGCAGTGAAGGGACTAGCGGGGCGGTAGATACGCAGTATTTT.

CDR3 protein: CASSVAIQETQYF. CDR3 sequence (DNA): TGTGCCAGCAGCGTAGCCATCCAAGAGACCCAGTACTTC. The rearrangement links TRBV9 to TRBJ2-5; unclear D gene. This CDR3 has 13 amino acids. The V gene lost 0 bases and the J gene lost 1 base, with 4 bases spanning the gap. The V gene's germline CDR1 is SGDLS and CDR2 YYNGEE. The variable domain in full, with the rest retrieved from reference TRBV9 and TRBJ2-5, is DSGVTQTPKHLITATGQRVTLRCSPRSGDLSVYWYQQSLDQGLQFLIQYYNGEERAKGNILERFSAQQFPDLHSELNLSSLELGDSALYFCASSVAIQETQYFGPGTRLLVL.

This sequence joins TRBV7-2 and TRBJ2-1; weak D call: TRBD2 (6 bases). Germline CDR1 SGHTA, CDR2 FQGNSA. Trimming left V 0 bases short and J 3 bases short, with 15 bases between. CDR3 length equals 17 residues. CDR3 nucleotide sequence: TGTGCCAGCAGCTTAGCGGGGGGACCAAGGGGCTACAATGAGCAGTTCTTC. The encoded protein is CASSLAGGPRGYNEQFF.

The CDR3 nucleotides are TGTGCCAGCACCGAGGGGACAGGGTTGGAATCACCCCTCCACTTT. Its translation is CASTEGTGLESPLHF. The rearrangement links TRBV6-6 to TRBJ1-6; TRBD1 agrees at 9 bases. After removal of 7 bases from V and 10 bases from J, the junction contained 11 bases not matched to a gene. The germline V gene encodes CDR1 MNHNY and CDR2 SVGAGI (reference sequence). This CDR3 spans 15 amino acids.

The chain carries TRBV5-1 and TRBJ1-4, with a tentative D call TRBD1 (6 bases). The CDR3 consists of 15 residues. CDR1 is SGHRS and CDR2 is YFSETQ in the germline V gene. The germline V and J ends were trimmed by 4 bases and 4 bases, with 14 bases remaining between them. For the CDR3, the DNA is TGCGCCAGCAGCCCGGTGGGGGGGCTTAATGAAAAACTGTTTTTT. It is translated as CASSPVGGLNEKLFF.

The V and J genes are TRBV28 and TRBJ2-7; the D gene is possibly TRBD2 (5 bases). Germline V gene sequence: CDR1 MDHEN, CDR2 SYDVKM. V was pared by 5 bases and J by 0 bases, with 14 bases between. The CDR3 runs to 15 residues. The CDR3: CASSPSLGSSYEQYF. For the CDR3, the DNA is TGTGCCAGCAGTCCCAGCCTTGGGAGCTCCTACGAGCAGTACTTC. Full variable domain (remainder filled in from reference TRBV28 and TRBJ2-7): DVKVTQSSRYLVKRTGEKVFLECVQDMDHENMFWYRQDPGLGLRLIYFSYDVKMKEKGDIPEGYSVSREKKERFSLILESASTNQTSMYLCASSPSLGSSYEQYFGPGTRLTVT.

The genes are TRBV7-8 and TRBJ1-1; D ambiguous. The CDR3 spans 14 residues. Germline loops: CDR1 SGHVS, CDR2 FQNEAQ. V lost 5 bases, J lost 3 bases, and 13 bases lay in between. The CDR3 sequence: CASSPYSGHTEAFF. Written as DNA, the CDR3 is TGTGCCAGCAGCCCGTACAGTGGCCACACTGAAGCTTTCTTT. Filled out from reference TRBV7-8 and TRBJ1-1, the complete variable domain reads GAGVSQSPRYKVAKRGQDVALRCDPISGHVSLFWYQQALGQGPEFLTYFQNEAQLDKSGLPSDRFFAERPEGSVSTLKIQRTQQEDSAVYLCASSPYSGHTEAFFGQGTRLTVV.

This clone has just a few counts. The chain recombines TRBV19 with TRBJ2-1; D is uncertain. Per germline, CDR1 LNHDA and CDR2 SQIVND (reference sequence). This CDR3 has 15 amino acids. V lost 2 bases and J 1 base, leaving 9 bases between the germline ends. The DNA of the CDR3 is TGTGCCAGTAGTATATTGGCCCAATCCTACAATGAGCAGTTCTTC. It specifies CASSILAQSYNEQFF.

This chain connects TRBV18 to TRBJ2-7, with D hard to call. Germline V gives CDR1 KGHSH, CDR2 LQKENI. V lost 0 bases to trimming and J lost 6 bases, with 12 bases between them. The CDR3 extends over 14 amino acids. This chain's CDR3 is CASSPPSPRGEQYF. CDR3 coding DNA: TGTGCCAGCTCACCACCGTCCCCTAGAGGCGAGCAGTACTTC.

The chain combines TRBV27 with TRBJ2-1; possibly TRBD2 for D (7 bases). Germline V gives CDR1 MNHEY, CDR2 SMNVEV (reference sequence). V gave up 7 bases and J gave up 6 bases, with 19 bases separating them. The CDR3 is 15 residues long. In DNA form, the CDR3 reads TGTGCCAGCACCTGGGGGGGCGACTACCTCAATGAGCAGTTCTTC. Amino acid sequence: CASTWGGDYLNEQFF.

The chain links TRBV6-4 to TRBJ2-3, with 8 positions matching TRBD2. The germline CDR1 and CDR2 sequences are MRHNA and SNTAGT. The CDR3 length is 15 residues. Trimming at V came to 3 bases and at J to 2 bases, leaving 4 bases not matched to a gene. CDR3 loop: CASSEGAGDTDTQYF. CDR3 bases: TGTGCCAGCAGTGAAGGAGCGGGGGACACAGATACGCAGTATTTT.

The chain recombines TRBV2 with TRBJ2-3; 8 nucleotides agree with TRBD1. Germline CDR1 reads SNHLY; CDR2 reads FYNNEI. The J segment lost 4 bases and the V segment lost 4 bases, leaving 13 bases of the junction unmatched. This CDR3 spans 17 amino acids. The CDR3 bases are TGTGCCAGCAGTGCTACCCACCAGGGGGCGAGCCCAGATACGCAGTATTTT. As protein: CASSATHQGASPDTQYF.

The chain has TRBV20-1 and TRBJ2-7, with a possible D match to TRBD1 (6 bases). CDR1 DFQATT and CDR2 SNEGSKA come from the germline V gene (reference sequence). Between the trimmed V and J ends, which lost 5 bases and 3 bases, there was a span of 8 bases. The CDR3 runs to 11 residues. This CDR3 reads CSAGQHYEQYF. The DNA of the CDR3 is TGCAGTGCTGGACAGCACTACGAGCAGTACTTC.